This note documents a single T cell receptor (beta chain) sequence. The antigen remains unidentified. The V end was cut by 0 bases, the J end by 4 bases, with 10 bases between. The CDR3 runs 15 residues. CDR1 and CDR2 (germline): SGHAT, FQNNGV. The sample comes from a study of cytomegalovirus exposure and HLA in healthy donors. The wider study: Genotyping of 400 or so donors showed that over 80% belonged to the Caucasian-associated ancestry cluster.

Regarding the study as a whole: 164 TCR beta chains were listed as cytomegalovirus-associated. Further analysis was carried out later, and it showed several of the most significant clusters appearing linked to common viral pathogens.

This PCR relied on a set of 60 Vbeta primers and 13 Jbeta primers. Per the authors' pipeline: Later, 80 million or so unique TCR beta chains were counted in an analysis, and some 10 million of them were shared. Only in-frame clones appear in the TCRdb table, and some are missing; sequencing was by immunoSEQ multiplex PCR. V, J and clone size derive from that table, while D and trimming were established from the DNA sequence. The top ten hold 1.5% to 2% of the sample, which has under 110,000 clones, roughly 82% seen once. The source is a man aged 50 to 59 in good health and CMV-seronegative. The V call is TRBV11-2, the J call TRBJ1-3; tentatively, D is TRBD1 (5 bases). Specimen: PBMCs. CDR3 amino acids: CASSLDRTSGNTIYF. CDR3 coding DNA: TGTGCCAGCAGCTTAGATCGGACATCAGGAAACACCATATATTTT.